The entry that follows covers one T cell receptor (beta chain) sequence. Its specificity is unknown. The record originates from a study of beta chain features in type 1 diabetes. Study-wide results and limits: Patients with Type 1 diabetes showed moderately but significantly shorter TCRB CDR3s in all four CD4+ subsets.

Isolated RNA was reverse transcribed in full, so expressed TCRB transcripts were sequenced. The data were produced by immunoSEQ multiplex PCR, yet TCRdb's version contains in-frame clones alone and is incomplete. The sample consists of roughly 40,000 clones, around 60% of them appearing once. CDR3 size: 15 residues. Germline CDR1 is KGHSH and CDR2 is LQKENI. V shed 4 bases and J 7 bases; nucleotides not matched to a gene: 6. The rearrangement joins TRBV18 to TRBJ1-5; 11 nucleotides align to TRBD1. This TCR was recovered from a woman aged 25 to 39 in good health. The specimen was Tregs from blood. CDR3 coding DNA: TGTGCCAGCTCACGAACCGGGACAGGGGGGCAGCCCCAGCATTTT. Its translation is CASSRTGTGGQPQHF.